What follows are 21 T cell receptor beta chains derived from one specimen sequenced in a study of T-cell reconstitution after alpha-beta-depleted transplantation in children. For TCRbeta, the library was prepared with unique molecular identifiers. TCRdb re-analysed the PCR reads in MiXCR, keeping a single row per CDR3 protein. This table holds about 470,000 distinct CDR3 sequences, about 40% found once. The input for sequencing was PBMCs, taken before TCRalphabeta/CD19-depleted stem cell transplant. The receptors originated from a girl between 2 and 10 years old with aplastic anemia, due to receive a stem cell transplant.

The chain joins TRBV7-9 to TRBJ2-1, with 8 nucleotides matching TRBD1. The CDR3 is made up of 13 amino acids. Germline CDR1 is SEHNR and CDR2 is FQNEAQ (reference sequence). Trimming removed 7 bases from V and 8 bases from J; junction bases left unmatched: 7. DNA for the CDR3: TGTGCCAGCATCCTGGACAGGGTCTATGAGCAGTTCTTC. It yields the protein CASILDRVYEQFF.

V usage is TRBV20-1 and J usage is TRBJ2-7, with D possibly matching TRBD2 (5 bases). Germline lookup yields CDR1 DFQATT and CDR2 SNEGSKA (reference sequence). This CDR3 is 14 amino acids long. Trimming took off 2 bases at V and 2 bases at J, with 13 bases between the two ends. The CDR3 region has the DNA TGCAGTGCTAGACCTATCAGCGGAGCCTACGAGCAGTACTTC. It codes for CSARPISGAYEQYF.

This clonotype was picked up a small number of times. The rearrangement joins TRBV20-1 to TRBJ2-7; 12 positions match TRBD2. Germline CDR1 and CDR2: DFQATT and SNEGSKA (reference sequence). V was clipped by 2 bases and J by 5 bases; unmatched bases: 4. The CDR3 extends over 14 amino acids. The CDR3: CSARRTSGMDEQYF. The CDR3 DNA is TGCAGTGCTAGAAGGACTAGCGGGATGGACGAGCAGTACTTC.

The table lists this clonotype with a few counts. The chain is built from TRBV5-1 and TRBJ1-6; D is uncertain. The CDR3 is 13 amino acids. Germline CDR1 is SGHRS and CDR2 is YFSETQ. The V and J ends lost 4 bases and 10 bases respectively, with 12 bases between them. Written as DNA, the CDR3 is TGCGCCAGCAGCCCCACGGAAGAGTCACCCCTCCACTTT. Translating it yields CASSPTEESPLHF.

This clonotype appeared once. The chain couples TRBV29-1 to TRBJ2-5; no definite D call. CDR3 length: 13 residues. Germline assignment: CDR1 SQVTM and CDR2 ANQGSEA. V was cut by 1 base and J by 2 bases, with 8 bases left in between. CDR3 DNA: TGCAGCGTTGAAGGTAGCTTTCAAGAGACCCAGTACTTC. Its translation: CSVEGSFQETQYF. Complete variable domain (other parts from reference TRBV29-1 and TRBJ2-5): SAVISQKPSRDICQRGTSLTIQCQVDSQVTMMFWYRQQPGQSLTLIATANQGSEATYESGFVIDKFPISRPNLTFSTLTVSNMSPEDSSIYLCSVEGSFQETQYFGPGTRLLVL.

This clonotype was observed a few times. V and J are TRBV7-2 and TRBJ2-1, with 9 bases lining up with TRBD2. CDR1 and CDR2 from the germline V gene are SGHTA and FQGNSA. This CDR3 region has 15 residues. The trim removed 5 bases at V and 9 bases at J, leaving 11 bases unmatched. The CDR3 here is CASSAVGGRAREQFF. For the CDR3, the DNA is TGTGCCAGCAGCGCAGTCGGCGGGAGGGCACGTGAGCAGTTCTTC.

The chain employs TRBV5-5 and TRBJ2-7; 10 positions match TRBD1. Losses at the gene ends were 5 bases for V and 4 bases for J; bases not matched to a gene: 6. Germline lookup yields CDR1 SGHKS and CDR2 YYEKEE (reference sequence). The CDR3 has 14 amino acids. This chain's CDR3 is CASRSDRGFYEQYF. The CDR3 coding sequence is TGTGCCAGCAGATCGGACAGGGGGTTTTACGAGCAGTACTTC. Variable domain in full (rest from reference TRBV5-5 and TRBJ2-7): DAGVTQSPTHLIKTRGQQVTLRCSPISGHKSVSWYQQVLGQGPQFIFQYYEKEERGRGNFPDRFSARQFPNYSSELNVNALLLGDSALYLCASRSDRGFYEQYFGPGTRLTVT.

This clonotype was seen a few times. V gene TRBV5-1 combines with J gene TRBJ2-6; D possibly corresponds to TRBD2 (6 bases). Trimming pared 7 bases from V and 0 bases from J, leaving 14 bases between. The CDR3 extends over 16 amino acids. The germline CDR1 and CDR2 sequences are SGHRS and YFSETQ. CDR3 residues: CASGGKSRSGANVLTF. In nucleotides, the CDR3 is TGCGCCAGCGGGGGGAAGAGCCGCTCTGGGGCCAACGTCCTGACTTTC.

The rearrangement joins TRBV27 to TRBJ1-5; D is undetermined. Trimming removed 5 bases from V and 4 bases from J, with 6 bases in between. CDR3 length: 12 residues. Germline V gene lookup returns CDR1 MNHEY and CDR2 SMNVEV (reference sequence). In DNA form, the CDR3 reads TGTGCCAGCAGTCACCTAAATCAGCCCCAGCATTTT. Translated, it gives CASSHLNQPQHF.

A few counts support this clonotype. V usage is TRBV5-1 and J usage is TRBJ1-1; the D gene is possibly TRBD1 (6 bases). Between the trimmed V and J ends, which lost 1 base and 4 bases, there was a span of 17 bases. This CDR3 comprises 16 residues. Germline lookup yields CDR1 SGHRS and CDR2 YFSETQ. CDR3 in DNA: TGCGCCAGCAGCTTGACAGGGAGTTCCGGAGGCACTGAAGCTTTCTTT. Encoded protein: CASSLTGSSGGTEAFF.

This chain joins TRBV27 and TRBJ2-1; 8 bases match TRBD2. Germline V CDR1 and CDR2: MNHEY, SMNVEV (reference sequence). The CDR3 consists of 13 residues. The V segment lost 7 bases and the J segment 6 bases; nucleotides outside the gene matches: 5. This chain's CDR3 is CASTGLVGNEQFF. The CDR3 nucleotides are TGTGCCAGCACGGGACTAGTTGGCAATGAGCAGTTCTTC.

J is TRBJ2-1 and V is TRBV12-3 or TRBV12-4; D possibly corresponds to TRBD1 (6 bases). The CDR3 is made up of 14 amino acids. Trimming took 7 bases from V and 3 from J, leaving 13 bases between them. CDR3 in amino acids: CASTRQVNYNEQFF. CDR3 nucleotide sequence: TGTGCCAGCACGCGACAGGTAAACTACAATGAGCAGTTCTTC.

This clonotype was seen at least ten times. The rearrangement joins TRBV4-1 to TRBJ2-7; 11 bases map to TRBD2. Germline V gene data show CDR1 as MGHRA and CDR2 as YSYEKL. The junction had 5 bases not matched to a gene; V was cut back by 0 bases and J by 4 bases. The CDR3 totals 16 residues. Here the CDR3 reads CASSQDWTSGSYEQYF. The CDR3 coding sequence is TGCGCCAGCAGCCAAGATTGGACTAGCGGGTCATACGAGCAGTACTTC.

V gene TRBV18 combines with J gene TRBJ2-7, with 8 bases that match TRBD2. V lost 3 bases to trimming and J lost 7 bases; unmatched junction nucleotides: 11. Germline V lookup: CDR1 KGHSH, CDR2 LQKENI. The CDR3 runs 15 residues. The CDR3 loop is CASSPSSGSSLEQYF. Here the CDR3 DNA reads TGTGCCAGCTCACCCTCTAGCGGGTCCTCTTTAGAGCAGTACTTC.

For this clonotype: The junction differs from germline at one of its ends, possibly a read error. V gene TRBV7-2 combines with J gene TRBJ2-1; 11 bases are shared with TRBD2. Germline CDR1 is SGHTA and CDR2 is FQGNSA. This CDR3 spans 19 amino acids. CDR3 DNA sequence: TGTGCCAGAAGCTTAGCGTGGGGATCGACTAGCGGGAACTACAATGAGCAGTTCTTC. Translated: CARSLAWGSTSGNYNEQFF.

In its sample, this clonotype was seen a few times. This rearrangement joins TRBV4-2 to TRBJ2-1, with unresolved D. Trimming took off 1 base at V and 7 bases at J, with 11 bases between the two ends. The CDR3 has 14 residues. Looked up from germline, CDR1 is LGHNA and CDR2 is YNFKEQ. The chain's CDR3 is CASSQVGPGNEQFF. The CDR3 coding sequence is TGTGCCAGCAGCCAAGTCGGGCCTGGGAATGAGCAGTTCTTC.

This sequence joins TRBV20-1 and TRBJ1-2; 7 bases map to TRBD1. The CDR3 totals 12 residues. The V and J ends lost 6 bases and 3 bases, in that order; junction bases with no gene match: 4. Germline CDR1 DFQATT, CDR2 SNEGSKA (reference sequence). For the CDR3, the DNA is TGCAGTGCCACTCAGGGGGACTATGGCTACACCTTC. It codes for CSATQGDYGYTF.

This clonotype has just a few counts. The CDR3 DNA reads TGTGCCAGCTGGAGCGGGAGCTCCTACGAGCAGTACTTC. Residues: CASWSGSSYEQYF. The rearrangement uses TRBV6-1 and TRBJ2-7; 8 positions match TRBD2. This CDR3 is built from 13 residues. Germline loops: CDR1 MNHNS, CDR2 SASEGT. Unmatched junction bases numbered 3, after V lost 8 bases and J lost 0 bases.

The chain couples TRBV27 to TRBJ2-3, with D hard to call. The CDR3 contains 13 residues. Trimming pared 8 bases from V and 5 bases from J, leaving 14 bases between. The germline gives CDR1 MNHEY, CDR2 SMNVEV (reference sequence). CDR3 sequence (DNA): TGTGCCAGCGCGCAGTTCTTGGGAGATACGCAGTATTTT. Translating gives CASAQFLGDTQYF.

This clonotype was observed many times. One end of the junction does not line up with germline, which may come from a read error. The chain has TRBV20-1 and TRBJ2-3; the match to TRBD1 covers 9 bases. The germline V gene has CDR1 DFQATT and CDR2 SNEGSKA (reference sequence). The CDR3 has 14 amino acids. CDR3 sequence reads: CSAGDRGRTDTQYF. Written as DNA, the CDR3 is TGCAGTGCTGGAGACAGGGGGAGGACAGATACGCAGTATTTT.

The chain links TRBV20-1 to TRBJ2-2; D is perhaps TRBD2 (5 bases). Germline V gene lookup returns CDR1 DFQATT and CDR2 SNEGSKA (reference sequence). Between the trimmed V and J ends, which lost 0 bases and 6 bases, there was a span of 11 bases. This CDR3 has 14 residues. Here the CDR3 reads CSAREGAIPGELFF. The CDR3 region has the DNA TGCAGTGCTAGAGAGGGAGCGATCCCCGGGGAGCTGTTTTTT.